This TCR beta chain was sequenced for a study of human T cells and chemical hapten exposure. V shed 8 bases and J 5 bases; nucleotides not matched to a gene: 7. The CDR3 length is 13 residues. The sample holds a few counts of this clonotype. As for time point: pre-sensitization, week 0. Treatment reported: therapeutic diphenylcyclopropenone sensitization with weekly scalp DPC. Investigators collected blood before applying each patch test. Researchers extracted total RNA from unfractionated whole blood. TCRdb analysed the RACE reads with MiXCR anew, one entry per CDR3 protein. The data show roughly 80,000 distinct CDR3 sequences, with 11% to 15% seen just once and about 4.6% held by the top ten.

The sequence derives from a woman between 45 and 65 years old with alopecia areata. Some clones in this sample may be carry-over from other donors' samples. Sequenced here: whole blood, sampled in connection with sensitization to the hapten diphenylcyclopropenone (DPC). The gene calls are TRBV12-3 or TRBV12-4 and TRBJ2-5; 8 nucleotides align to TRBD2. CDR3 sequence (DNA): TGTGCCAGCGTTCCTAGCGGGTCGGAGACCCAGTACTTC. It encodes CASVPSGSETQYF.